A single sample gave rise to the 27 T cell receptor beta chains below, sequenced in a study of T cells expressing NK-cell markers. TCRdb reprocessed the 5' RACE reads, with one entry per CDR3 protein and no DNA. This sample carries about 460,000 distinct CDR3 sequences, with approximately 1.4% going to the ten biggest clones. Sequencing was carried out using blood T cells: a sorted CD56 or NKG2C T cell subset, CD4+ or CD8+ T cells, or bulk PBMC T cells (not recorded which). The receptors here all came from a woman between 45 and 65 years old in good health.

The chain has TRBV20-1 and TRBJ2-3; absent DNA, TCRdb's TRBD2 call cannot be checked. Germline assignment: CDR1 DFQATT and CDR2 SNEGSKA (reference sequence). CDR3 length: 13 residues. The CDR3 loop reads CSVGRALADTQYF.

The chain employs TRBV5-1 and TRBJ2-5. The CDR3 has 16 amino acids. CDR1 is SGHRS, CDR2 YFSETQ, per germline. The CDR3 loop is CASSFYTGRLEETQYF.

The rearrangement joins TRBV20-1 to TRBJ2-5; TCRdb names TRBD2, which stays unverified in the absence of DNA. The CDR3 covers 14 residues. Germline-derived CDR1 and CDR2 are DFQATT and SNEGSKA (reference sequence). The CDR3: CSARVAGVIETQYF.

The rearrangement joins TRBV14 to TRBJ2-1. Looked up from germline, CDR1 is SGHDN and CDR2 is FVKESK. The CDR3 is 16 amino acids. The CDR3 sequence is CASSTLETFSYNEQFF.

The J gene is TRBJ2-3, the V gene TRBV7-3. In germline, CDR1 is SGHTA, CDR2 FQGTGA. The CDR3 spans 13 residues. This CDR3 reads CASSATSRDTQYF.

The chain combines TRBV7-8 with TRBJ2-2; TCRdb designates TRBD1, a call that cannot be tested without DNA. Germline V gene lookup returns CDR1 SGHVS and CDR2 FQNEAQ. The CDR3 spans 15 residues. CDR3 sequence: CASSSLDRGDGELFF.

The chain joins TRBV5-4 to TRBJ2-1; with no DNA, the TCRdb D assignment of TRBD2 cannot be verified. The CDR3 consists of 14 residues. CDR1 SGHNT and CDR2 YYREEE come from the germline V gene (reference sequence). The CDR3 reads CVSGTSGFHNEQFF.

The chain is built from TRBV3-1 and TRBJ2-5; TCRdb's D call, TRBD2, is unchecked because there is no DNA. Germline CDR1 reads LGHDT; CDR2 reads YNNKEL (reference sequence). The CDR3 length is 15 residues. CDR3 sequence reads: CASSLLAGDQETQYF.

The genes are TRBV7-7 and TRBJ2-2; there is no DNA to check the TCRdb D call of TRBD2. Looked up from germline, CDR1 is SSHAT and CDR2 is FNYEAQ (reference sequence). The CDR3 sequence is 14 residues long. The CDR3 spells CASSPSGRSGELFF.

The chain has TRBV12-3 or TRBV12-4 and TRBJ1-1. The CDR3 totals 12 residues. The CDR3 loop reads CASSPTSWRAFF.

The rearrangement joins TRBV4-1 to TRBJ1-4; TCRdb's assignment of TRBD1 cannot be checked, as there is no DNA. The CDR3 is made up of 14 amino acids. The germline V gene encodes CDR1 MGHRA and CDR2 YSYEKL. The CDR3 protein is CASSRGQGREKLFF.

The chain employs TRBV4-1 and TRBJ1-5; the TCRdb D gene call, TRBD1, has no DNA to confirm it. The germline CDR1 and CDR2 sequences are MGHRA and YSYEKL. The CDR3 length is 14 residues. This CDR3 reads CASSQDSGIQPQHF.

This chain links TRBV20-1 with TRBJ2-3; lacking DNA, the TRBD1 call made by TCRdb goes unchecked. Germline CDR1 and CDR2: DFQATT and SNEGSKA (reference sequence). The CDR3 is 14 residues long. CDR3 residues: CSARERGSTDTQYF.

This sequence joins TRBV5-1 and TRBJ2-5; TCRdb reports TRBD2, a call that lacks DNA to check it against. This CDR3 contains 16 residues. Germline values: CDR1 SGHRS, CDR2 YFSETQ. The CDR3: CASTGLAGGIQETQYF.

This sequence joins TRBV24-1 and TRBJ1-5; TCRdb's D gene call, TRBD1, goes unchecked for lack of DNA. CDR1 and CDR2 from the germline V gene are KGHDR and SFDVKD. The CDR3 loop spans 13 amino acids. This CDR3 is CATSDPGGQPQHF.

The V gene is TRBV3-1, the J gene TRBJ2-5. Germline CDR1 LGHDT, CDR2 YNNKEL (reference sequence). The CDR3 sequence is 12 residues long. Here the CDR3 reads CASSHGEETQYF.

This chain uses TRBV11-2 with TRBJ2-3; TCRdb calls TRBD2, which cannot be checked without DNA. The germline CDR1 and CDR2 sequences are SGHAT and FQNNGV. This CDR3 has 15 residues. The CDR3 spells CASSPTGTATDTQYF.

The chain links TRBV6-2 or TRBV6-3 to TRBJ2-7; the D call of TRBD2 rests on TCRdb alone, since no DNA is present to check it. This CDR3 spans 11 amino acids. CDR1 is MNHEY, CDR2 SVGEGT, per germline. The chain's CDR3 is CASSNLVEQYF.

Here the CDR3 reads CASSGPGQQQFF. V is TRBV2 and J is TRBJ2-1; the TRBD1 assignment by TCRdb is unverifiable without DNA. The CDR3 covers 12 residues. Per germline, CDR1 SNHLY and CDR2 FYNNEI.

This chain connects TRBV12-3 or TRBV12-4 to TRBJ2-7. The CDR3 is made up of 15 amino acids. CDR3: CASRATLKWPYEQYF.

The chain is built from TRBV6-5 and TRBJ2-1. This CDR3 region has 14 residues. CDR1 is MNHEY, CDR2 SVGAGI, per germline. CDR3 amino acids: CASSYSRQFNEQFF.

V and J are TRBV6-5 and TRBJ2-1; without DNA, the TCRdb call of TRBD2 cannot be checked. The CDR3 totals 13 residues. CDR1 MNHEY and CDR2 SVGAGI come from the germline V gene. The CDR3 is CASTLAGSNEQFF.

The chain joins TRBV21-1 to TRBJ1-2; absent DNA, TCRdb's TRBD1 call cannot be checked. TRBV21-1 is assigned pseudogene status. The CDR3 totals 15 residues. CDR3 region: CASSKEGTEIYGYTF.

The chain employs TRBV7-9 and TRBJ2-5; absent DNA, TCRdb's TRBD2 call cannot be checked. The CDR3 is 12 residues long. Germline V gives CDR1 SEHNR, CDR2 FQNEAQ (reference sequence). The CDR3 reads CASRGTSGSQYF.

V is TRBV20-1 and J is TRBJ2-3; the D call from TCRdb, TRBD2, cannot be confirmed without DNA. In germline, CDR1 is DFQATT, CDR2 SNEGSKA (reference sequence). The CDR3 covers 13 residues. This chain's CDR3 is CSAGPQLTDTQYF.

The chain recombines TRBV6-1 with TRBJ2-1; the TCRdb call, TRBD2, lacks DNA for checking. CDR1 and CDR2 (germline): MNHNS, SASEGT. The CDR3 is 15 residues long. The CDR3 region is CASSELAGGRAEQFF.

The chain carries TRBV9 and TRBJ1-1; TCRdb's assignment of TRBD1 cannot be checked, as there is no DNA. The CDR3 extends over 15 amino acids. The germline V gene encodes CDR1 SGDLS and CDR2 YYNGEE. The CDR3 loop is CASSVDSGAEARAFF.